The sample holds a few counts of the clone carrying this T cell receptor beta chain. This sample was taken from a study of response to subunit inactivated influenza vaccine. V lost 6 bases and J 2 bases, leaving 14 bases between the germline ends. CDR1 is KGHSH, CDR2 LQKENI, per germline. This CDR3 spans 15 amino acids. In TCRdb, the RT-PCR reads were re-called with MiXCR into one record per CDR3 protein. The sample contains 550,000 to 650,000 distinct CDR3 sequences, approximately 12% of which appear only once. This sequence was found in a man aged 50 or older who received an inactivated influenza vaccine. V is TRBV18 and J is TRBJ1-3; D gene uncertain. Source: PBMCs from blood, taken on the day of vaccination. CDR3 in amino acids: CASSLNMKAGNTIYF. DNA for the CDR3: TGTGCCAGCTCCTTGAACATGAAGGCTGGAAACACCATATATTTT.